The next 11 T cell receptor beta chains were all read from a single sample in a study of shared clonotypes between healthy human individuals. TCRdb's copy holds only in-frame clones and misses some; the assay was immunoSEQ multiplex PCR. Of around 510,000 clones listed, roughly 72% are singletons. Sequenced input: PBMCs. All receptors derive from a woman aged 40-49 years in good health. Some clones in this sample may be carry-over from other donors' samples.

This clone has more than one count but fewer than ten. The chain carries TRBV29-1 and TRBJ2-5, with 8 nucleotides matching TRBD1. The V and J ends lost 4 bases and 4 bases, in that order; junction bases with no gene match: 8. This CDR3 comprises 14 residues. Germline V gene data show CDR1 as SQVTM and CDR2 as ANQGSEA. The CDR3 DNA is TGCAGCGTTGCTCGGACAGGGAGTAGAGAGACCCAGTACTTC. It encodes CSVARTGSRETQYF.

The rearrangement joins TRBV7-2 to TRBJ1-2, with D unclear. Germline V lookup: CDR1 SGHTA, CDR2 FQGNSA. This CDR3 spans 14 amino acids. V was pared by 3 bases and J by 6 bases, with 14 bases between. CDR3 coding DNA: TGTGCCAGCAGCTTTGCGGGGAACGTCAATGGCTACACCTTC. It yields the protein CASSFAGNVNGYTF.

CDR3 in DNA: TGCGCCAGCAGCTTGGGTCCCGGGACAGGGGGCAATGAGCAGTTCTTC. Protein: CASSLGPGTGGNEQFF. This chain connects TRBV5-1 to TRBJ2-1, with 11 nucleotides matching TRBD1. The trim removed 0 bases at V and 6 bases at J, leaving 5 bases unmatched. CDR1 SGHRS and CDR2 YFSETQ come from the germline V gene. The CDR3 runs 16 residues.

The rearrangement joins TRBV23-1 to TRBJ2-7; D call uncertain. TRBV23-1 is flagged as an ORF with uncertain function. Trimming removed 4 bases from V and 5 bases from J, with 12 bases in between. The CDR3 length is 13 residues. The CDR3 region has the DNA TGCGCCAGCAGTCTAGCCCTAGAGGACGAGCAGTACTTC. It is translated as CASSLALEDEQYF.

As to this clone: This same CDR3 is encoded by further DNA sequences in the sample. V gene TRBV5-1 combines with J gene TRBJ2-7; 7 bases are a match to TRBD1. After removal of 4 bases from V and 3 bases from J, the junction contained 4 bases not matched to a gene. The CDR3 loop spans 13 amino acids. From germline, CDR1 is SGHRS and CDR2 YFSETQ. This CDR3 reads CASSRGDSYEQYF. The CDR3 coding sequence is TGCGCCAGCAGCCGAGGGGACAGCTACGAGCAGTACTTC.

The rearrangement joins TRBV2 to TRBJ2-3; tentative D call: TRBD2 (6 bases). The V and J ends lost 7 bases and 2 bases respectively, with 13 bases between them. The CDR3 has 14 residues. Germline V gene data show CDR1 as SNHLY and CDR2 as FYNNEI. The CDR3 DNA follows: TGTGCCAGCACCGGACTACTATCCACAGATACGCAGTATTTT. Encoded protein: CASTGLLSTDTQYF.

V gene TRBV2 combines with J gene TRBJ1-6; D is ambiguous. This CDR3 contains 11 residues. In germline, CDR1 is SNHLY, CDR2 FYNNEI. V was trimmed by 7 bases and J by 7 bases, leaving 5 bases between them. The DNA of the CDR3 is TGTGCCAGCACGGGAAATTCACCCCTCCACTTT. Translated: CASTGNSPLHF.

CDR3 residues: CASSRGTGANEKLFF. The CDR3, as DNA: TGTGCCAGCTCACGCGGTACAGGGGCTAATGAAAAACTGTTTTTT. V and J are TRBV18 and TRBJ1-4, with 7 bases identical to TRBD1. This CDR3 region has 15 residues. V gave up 4 bases and J gave up 3 bases; unmatched junction bases: 5. CDR1 is KGHSH, CDR2 LQKENI, per germline.

The CDR3 DNA is TGTGCCAGCAGGGCAAGTGGGGGGGGACTAGCGGAGCAGTTCTTC. Translated: CASRASGGGLAEQFF. The chain has TRBV4-2 and TRBJ2-1, with 10 bases identical to TRBD2. Germline V gene data show CDR1 as LGHNA and CDR2 as YNFKEQ. J gave up 10 bases and V 6 bases, and 12 bases lay outside the gene matches. This CDR3 contains 15 residues.

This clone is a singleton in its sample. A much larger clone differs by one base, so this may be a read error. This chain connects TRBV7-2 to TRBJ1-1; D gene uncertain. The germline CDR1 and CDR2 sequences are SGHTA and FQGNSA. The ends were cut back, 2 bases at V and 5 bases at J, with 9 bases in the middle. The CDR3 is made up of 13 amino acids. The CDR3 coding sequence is TGTGCCAGCAGCTTACTTTCGGGGACTGAAGCTTTCTTT. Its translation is CASSLLSGTEAFF.

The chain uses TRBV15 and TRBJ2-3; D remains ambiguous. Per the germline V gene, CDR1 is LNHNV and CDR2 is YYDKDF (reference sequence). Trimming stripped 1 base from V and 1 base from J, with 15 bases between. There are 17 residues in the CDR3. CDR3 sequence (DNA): TGTGCCACCAGCAGAGGACTGTCGGCGCCGGGCACAGATACGCAGTATTTT. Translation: CATSRGLSAPGTDTQYF.